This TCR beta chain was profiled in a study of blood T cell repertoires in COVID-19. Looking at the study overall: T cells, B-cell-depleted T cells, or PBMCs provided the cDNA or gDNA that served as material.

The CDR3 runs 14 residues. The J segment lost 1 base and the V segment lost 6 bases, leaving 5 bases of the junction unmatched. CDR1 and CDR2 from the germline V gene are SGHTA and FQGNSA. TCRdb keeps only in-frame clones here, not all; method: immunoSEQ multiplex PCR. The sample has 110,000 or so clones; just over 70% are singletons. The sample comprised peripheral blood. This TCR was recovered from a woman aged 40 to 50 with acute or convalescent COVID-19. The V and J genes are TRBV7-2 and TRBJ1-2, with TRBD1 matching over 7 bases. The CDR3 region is CASSHRDSNYGYTF. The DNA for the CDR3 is TGTGCCAGCAGTCACCGGGACAGTAACTATGGCTACACCTTC.